Listed below are T cell receptor beta chains from one sample, sequenced in a study of T cells in Graves' hyperthyroidism and ophthalmopathy. TCRdb redid the calling of the multiplex PCR reads with MiXCR, one entry per CDR3 protein. Among some 370,000 distinct CDR3 sequences listed, more than 13% were seen once. The sample comprised blood. These receptors came from a man in his fifties or sixties with Graves' ophthalmopathy. CDR3s include the opening cysteine and the closing phenylalanine or tryptophan. The D gene is left open where the match is weak. The size of a clone is reported for some rows only, either as once, few or many, or as a class for expanded clones.

abundance	j_gene	d_gene	v_gene	CDR3aa	CDR3nt
few	TRBJ1-4	-	TRBV28	CASSLMGVGEKLFF	TGTGCCAGCAGTTTAATGGGAGTGGGGGAAAAACTGTTTTTT
many	TRBJ2-7	TRBD1	TRBV28	CASSLGGQGGGEQYF	TGTGCCAGCAGTTTAGGGGGACAGGGTGGTGGAGAGCAGTACTTC
many	TRBJ2-7	-	TRBV5-6	CASNVGPRDEQYF	TGTGCCAGCAATGTGGGACCTAGAGACGAGCAGTACTTC
many	TRBJ2-1	-	TRBV7-8	CASSPRVGEWGDNEQFF	TGTGCCAGCAGCCCGCGGGTGGGGGAATGGGGGGACAATGAGCAGTTCTTC
few	TRBJ2-7	TRBD1	TRBV15	CATSRDRLQGSTEQYF	TGTGCCACCAGCAGAGATCGGCTACAGGGGTCAACCGAGCAGTACTTC
many	TRBJ2-1	-	TRBV12-3/TRBV12-4	CASSKLGRGGAYNEQFF	TGTGCCAGCAGTAAACTCGGGCGGGGCGGCGCCTACAATGAGCAGTTCTTC
many	TRBJ2-7	-	TRBV29-1	CSAAKGSYEQYF	TGCAGCGCAGCGAAGGGTTCCTACGAGCAGTACTTC
once	TRBJ2-5	-	TRBV6-2/TRBV6-3	CASSPVQETRYF	TGTGCCAGCAGTCCCGTCCAAGAGACCCGGTACTTC
many	TRBJ2-3	TRBD2	TRBV20-1	CSARKGTSGGRGDTQYF	TGCAGTGCTAGAAAAGGGACTAGCGGAGGGCGTGGAGATACGCAGTATTTT
-	TRBJ2-3	-	TRBV12-3/TRBV12-4	CASSFRPRSDTQYF	TGTGCCAGCAGTTTCCGCCCCCGGTCAGATACGCAGTATTTT
many	TRBJ2-4	TRBD2	TRBV2	CASSFGLAGVDIQYF	TGTGCCAGCAGCTTCGGACTAGCGGGAGTCGACATTCAGTACTTC
few	TRBJ2-6	-	TRBV9	CASSVGAGANVLTF	TGTGCCAGCAGCGTAGGGGCCGGGGCCAACGTCCTGACTTTC
-	TRBJ2-1	-	TRBV19	CASSNLGAGEQFF	TGTGCCAGTAGTAATTTGGGGGCTGGTGAGCAGTTCTTC
many	TRBJ2-7	-	TRBV5-1	CASSPSGWVSYEQYF	TGCGCCAGCAGCCCCTCGGGATGGGTATCCTACGAGCAGTACTTC
-	TRBJ2-1	-	TRBV10-3	CAISEVELYNEQFF	TGTGCCATCAGTGAGGTAGAGCTTTACAATGAGCAGTTCTTC
-	TRBJ2-1	-	TRBV30	CAWGAGTYNEQFF	TGTGCCTGGGGGGCAGGGACCTACAATGAGCAGTTCTTC
-	TRBJ2-2	-	TRBV6-2/TRBV6-3	CASSYAGANTGELFF	TGTGCCAGCAGTTACGCGGGCGCGAACACCGGGGAGCTGTTTTTT
once	TRBJ1-1	TRBD1	TRBV9	CASSVGMDRVVTEAFF	TGTGCCAGCAGCGTAGGCATGGACAGGGTGGTTACTGAAGCTTTCTTT
many	TRBJ2-7	-	TRBV7-9	CASSFGFPPYEQYF	TGTGCCAGCAGCTTCGGGTTCCCCCCGTACGAGCAGTACTTC
many	TRBJ2-1	-	TRBV24-1	CATSDLKGNEQFF	TGTGCCACCAGTGATTTGAAGGGAAATGAGCAGTTCTTC
-	TRBJ2-7	-	TRBV20-1	CSARDPEGFYEQYF	TGCAGTGCTAGAGATCCAGAGGGATTCTACGAGCAGTACTTC
-	TRBJ2-5	-	TRBV27	CVSSTGTTPETQYF	TGTGTCAGTAGCACCGGGACCACCCCAGAGACCCAGTACTTC
-	TRBJ2-7	TRBD1	TRBV27	CASSTGDRVLPYEQYF	TGTGCCAGCAGTACCGGGGACAGGGTTTTACCTTACGAGCAGTACTTC
-	TRBJ1-5	-	TRBV6-1	CASSDRQLNQPQHF	TGTGCCAGCAGCGATCGGCAGTTAAATCAGCCCCAGCATTTT
many	TRBJ1-1	-	TRBV11-1	CASSTDTEAFF	TGTGCCAGCAGCACGGACACTGAAGCTTTCTTT
many	TRBJ1-5	TRBD1	TRBV2	CASSIRQGVGQPQHF	TGTGCCAGCAGCATAAGACAGGGGGTAGGTCAGCCCCAGCATTTT
many	TRBJ1-1	TRBD1	TRBV19	CASSPGQLSTEAFF	TGTGCCAGTAGTCCGGGACAGTTAAGCACTGAAGCTTTCTTT
once	TRBJ2-3	-	TRBV10-3	CAISESSQGQYF	TGTGCCATCAGTGAGTCGTCCCAAGGGCAGTATTTT
many	TRBJ2-1	TRBD2	TRBV20-1	CSAMGFGRTLYNEQFF	TGCAGTGCCATGGGATTCGGGAGGACTTTATACAATGAGCAGTTCTTC
many	TRBJ2-7	TRBD1	TRBV2	CASSETGSHEQYF	TGTGCCAGCAGTGAGACAGGGAGCCACGAGCAGTACTTC
-	TRBJ2-3	TRBD1	TRBV6-1	CASRLGQGNEDTQYF	TGTGCCAGCAGGCTGGGACAGGGGAACGAAGATACGCAGTATTTT
-	TRBJ2-1	TRBD2	TRBV7-3	CASSISGSPYNEQFF	TGTGCCAGCAGCATTAGCGGGAGTCCCTACAATGAGCAGTTCTTC
many	TRBJ1-2	-	TRBV4-1	CASSQVIRTRDYGYTF	TGCGCCAGCAGCCAAGTCATCCGGACAAGAGACTATGGCTACACCTTC
many	TRBJ1-1	TRBD1	TRBV20-1	CSAGRDRGQGTEAFF	TGCAGTGCTGGACGGGACAGGGGGCAGGGCACTGAAGCTTTCTTT
many	TRBJ2-7	-	TRBV30	CAWSVQGKAYEQYF	TGTGCCTGGAGTGTACAGGGTAAGGCCTACGAGCAGTACTTC
many	TRBJ1-1	TRBD1	TRBV12-3/TRBV12-4	CASSWGQGAPTEAFF	TGTGCCAGCAGTTGGGGACAGGGGGCGCCCACTGAAGCTTTCTTT
few	TRBJ2-3	TRBD2	TRBV18	CASSNLAGDTDTQYF	TGTGCCAGCTCGAACCTAGCGGGAGACACAGATACGCAGTATTTT
few	TRBJ2-1	-	TRBV11-2	CASSLQDIGKDNEQFF	TGTGCCAGCAGCTTACAGGATATCGGGAAAGACAATGAGCAGTTCTTC
-	TRBJ2-3	-	TRBV15	CATKPKDTDTQYF	TGTGCCACCAAGCCCAAGGACACAGATACGCAGTATTTT
few	TRBJ1-5	-	TRBV13	CASSLKGSGQPQHF	TGTGCCAGCAGCTTAAAAGGTTCGGGACAGCCCCAGCATTTT
many	TRBJ2-5	-	TRBV11-2	CASRLEQETQYF	TGTGCCAGCAGACTAGAGCAAGAGACCCAGTACTTC
few	TRBJ2-1	-	TRBV4-2	CASSQDGGKMFYNEQFF	TGTGCCAGCAGCCAAGATGGCGGGAAAATGTTTTACAATGAGCAGTTCTTC
-	TRBJ2-3	TRBD1	TRBV10-3	CAISTGAGTDTQYF	TGTGCCATCAGCACAGGGGCAGGCACAGATACGCAGTATTTT
many	TRBJ2-7	-	TRBV5-5	CASSLTGVGEQYF	TGTGCCAGCAGCTTGACCGGGGTTGGCGAGCAGTACTTC
many	TRBJ2-3	TRBD2	TRBV12-3/TRBV12-4	CASSFGTSGTDTQYF	TGTGCCAGCAGTTTTGGGACTAGCGGCACAGATACGCAGTATTTT
many	TRBJ2-3	-	TRBV11-2	CASSLFGGRVGDTQYF	TGTGCCAGCAGCTTGTTCGGGGGCAGAGTCGGAGATACGCAGTATTTT
-	TRBJ2-3	-	TRBV6-2/TRBV6-3	CASSYSGLGTDTQYF	TGTGCCAGCAGTTATAGCGGTCTTGGCACAGATACGCAGTATTTT
many	TRBJ2-5	-	TRBV20-1	CSAEEGETQYF	TGCAGTGCCGAGGAGGGGGAGACCCAGTACTTC
many	TRBJ2-7	-	TRBV3-1	CASSQDTFYEQYF	TGTGCCAGCAGCCAAGATACCTTCTACGAGCAGTACTTC
many	TRBJ2-3	TRBD2	TRBV5-1	CASSPGLVSTDTQYF	TGCGCCAGCAGTCCGGGACTAGTTTCCACAGATACGCAGTATTTT
few	TRBJ2-3	-	TRBV6-1	CASSSMVQGVGTQYF	TGTGCCAGCAGTTCAATGGTGCAGGGTGTCGGTACGCAGTATTTT
few	TRBJ1-2	-	TRBV6-1	CASRPTGTAPGYTF	TGTGCCAGCAGGCCAACCGGGACGGCCCCTGGCTACACCTTC
many	TRBJ2-3	TRBD2	TRBV18	CASSPLRGSGTDTQYF	TGTGCCAGCTCACCACTACGCGGGAGCGGCACAGATACGCAGTATTTT